Below, 26 T cell receptor beta chains from the same sample are listed, as sequenced in a study of T cell repertoires in cytomegalovirus infection. A single record per CDR3 protein comes from TCRdb applying MiXCR to the reads. This repertoire shows about 300,000 distinct CDR3 sequences, roughly 23% found once; its top ten account for 14%. Sequencing input: PBMCs. These receptors originate from a human donor in good health (CMV status not recorded). Some clones in this sample may be carry-over from other donors' samples.

Only a few counts were recorded for this clonotype. V and J are TRBV20-1 and TRBJ1-1, with 11 bases matching TRBD1. V shed 5 bases, J shed 2 bases, and the junction held 4 bases outside the gene matches. Germline loops: CDR1 DFQATT, CDR2 SNEGSKA (reference sequence). The CDR3 is 14 amino acids. This CDR3 reads CSAPRTGGNTEAFF. The CDR3 DNA follows: TGCAGTGCTCCAAGGACAGGGGGCAACACTGAAGCTTTCTTT.

There are many counts of this clonotype. The rearrangement joins TRBV7-9 to TRBJ2-3; TRBD2 matches at 11 bases. Per the germline V gene, CDR1 is SEHNR and CDR2 is FQNEAQ (reference sequence). This CDR3 spans 16 amino acids. Trimming took 1 base from V and 5 from J; bases not matched to a gene: 5. The CDR3 DNA follows: TGTGCCAGCAGCTTAGAAGTTGGACTAGCGGGAGATACGCAGTATTTT. Amino acid sequence: CASSLEVGLAGDTQYF.

DNA for the CDR3: TGCAGCGCATCCGCAGGGACGTCTGAAAAACTGTTTTTT. It translates to CSASAGTSEKLFF. The genes are TRBV29-1 and TRBJ1-4, with a tentative D call TRBD1 (5 bases). The CDR3 extends over 13 amino acids. CDR1 is SQVTM, CDR2 ANQGSEA, per germline. V was shortened by 7 bases and J by 7 bases, with 16 bases between the two germline ends.

At least ten counts were recorded for this clonotype. The gene calls are TRBV6-5 and TRBJ2-7, with D unclear. CDR3 length equals 14 residues. The germline CDR1 and CDR2 sequences are MNHEY and SVGAGI. V gave up 3 bases and J gave up 2 bases, with 11 bases separating them. The CDR3 sequence: CASSYGSNPYEQYF. CDR3 nucleotides: TGTGCCAGCAGTTATGGTTCGAACCCCTACGAGCAGTACTTC.

This clonotype was observed at least ten times. V usage is TRBV7-2 and J usage is TRBJ1-2; perhaps TRBD1 as D (5 bases). The CDR3 runs 15 residues. Per germline, CDR1 SGHTA and CDR2 FQGNSA. The V end was cut by 1 base, the J end by 8 bases, with 17 bases between. The DNA for the CDR3 is TGTGCCAGCAGCTTAGGGGGCAGGCAGATTTTGGGCTACACCTTC. This codes for CASSLGGRQILGYTF.

This clonotype was observed many times. The chain recombines TRBV12-3 or TRBV12-4 with TRBJ2-1; the D gene could be TRBD1 or TRBD2 (5 bases each). CDR3 size: 15 residues. Trimming took off 1 base at V and 4 bases at J, with 11 bases between the two ends. In DNA form, the CDR3 reads TGTGCCAGCAGTTTAGATAAGGGACGATACAATGAGCAGTTCTTC. Protein sequence: CASSLDKGRYNEQFF.

This clonotype was observed many times. The V and J genes are TRBV7-2 and TRBJ2-3, with D possibly TRBD2 on 5 matching bases. Germline loops: CDR1 SGHTA, CDR2 FQGNSA. The V end was cut by 6 bases, the J end by 5 bases, with 18 bases between. The CDR3 sequence is 15 residues long. The CDR3 nucleotides read TGTGCCAGCAGTTCCTCCTCGGGGAACCTAGATACGCAGTATTTT. Translated: CASSSSSGNLDTQYF.

The chain combines TRBV10-3 with TRBJ2-3; D is unresolved. Trimming shortened V by 3 bases and J by 2 bases, and 3 bases separated the two germline ends. This CDR3 spans 12 amino acids. In germline, CDR1 is ENHRY, CDR2 SYGVKD. DNA for the CDR3: TGTGCCATCAGTGATAACACAGATACGCAGTATTTT. Amino acid sequence: CAISDNTDTQYF.

This clonotype was seen more than once but under ten times. This chain connects TRBV2 to TRBJ1-5; 7 bases match TRBD1. Germline trimming cut 7 bases from V and 0 bases from J; bases unmatched to any gene: 6. This CDR3 is built from 15 residues. Germline CDR1 SNHLY, CDR2 FYNNEI. CDR3 sequence (DNA): TGTGCCAGCACACCTGGGACAGCTAGCAATCAGCCCCAGCATTTT. It encodes CASTPGTASNQPQHF.

This clonotype was observed many times. The chain has TRBV14 and TRBJ2-5; D not resolved. The CDR3 runs 15 residues. V lost 1 base and J 1 base, leaving 10 bases between the germline ends. The V gene's germline CDR1 is SGHDN and CDR2 FVKESK. CDR3 coding DNA: TGTGCCAGCAGCCAAGTGGTGGGAATCCAAGAGACCCAGTACTTC. Protein: CASSQVVGIQETQYF.

About this clonotype: Being one base from a much bigger clone, this may be a read error. The J gene is TRBJ2-5, the V gene TRBV4-3; D is possibly TRBD2 (6 bases). Germline V gene sequence: CDR1 LGHNA, CDR2 YSLEER. This CDR3 contains 15 residues. CDR3: CASSQVAVGQETQSF. CDR3 nucleotides: TGCGCCAGCAGCCAGGTAGCGGTTGGACAAGAGACCCAGTCCTTC.

The chain uses TRBV20-1 and TRBJ1-1, with TRBD1 matching 8 bases. This CDR3 is 14 amino acids long. J gave up 4 bases and V 7 bases, and 11 bases lay outside the gene matches. Germline lookup yields CDR1 DFQATT and CDR2 SNEGSKA (reference sequence). The CDR3 bases are TGCAGTGTCCCACCCCAGGGGGCGGGCACTGAAGCTTTCTTT. This gives the protein CSVPPQGAGTEAFF.

In the case of this clonotype: A single base separates this from a much larger clone, so it may be a read error. This sequence joins TRBV7-2 and TRBJ2-7; no definite D call. CDR3 length: 14 amino acids. CDR1 and CDR2 (germline): SGHTA, FQGNSA. The ends were cut back, 5 bases at V and 0 bases at J, with 11 bases in the middle. DNA for the CDR3: TGTGCCAGCAGCCCTGCCGCCAGCTCCTACGAGCAGTACTTC. Protein product: CASSPAASSYEQYF. The full variable domain, rest sourced from reference TRBV7-2 and TRBJ2-7, is GAGVSQSPSNKVTEKGKDVELRCDPISGHTALYWYRQSLGQGLEFLIYFQGNSAPDKSGLPSDRFSAERTGGSVSTLTIQRTQQEDSAVYLCASSPAASSYEQYFGPGTRLTVT.

The chain joins TRBV9 to TRBJ2-7, with 9 nucleotides matching TRBD2. With 0 bases clipped from V and 5 bases from J, the junction kept 6 bases outside the gene matches. In germline, CDR1 is SGDLS, CDR2 YYNGEE. This CDR3 region has 15 residues. CDR3 sequence: CASSVVPSGINEQYF. CDR3 DNA sequence: TGTGCCAGCAGCGTAGTTCCTAGCGGGATCAACGAGCAGTACTTC.

This clonotype is a singleton in its sample. V usage is TRBV7-3 and J usage is TRBJ2-2, with D perhaps TRBD1 (6 bases). This CDR3 is built from 15 residues. CDR1 is SGHTA and CDR2 is FQGTGA in the germline V gene. V lost 1 base, J lost 1 base, and 7 bases lay in between. The CDR3 loop reads CASSLKQGNTGELFF. In DNA, the CDR3 is TGTGCCAGCAGCTTAAAACAGGGGAACACCGGGGAGCTGTTTTTT.

The V and J genes are TRBV14 and TRBJ2-7; D ambiguous. Trimming removed 0 bases at V and 6 bases at J, with 12 bases between. The CDR3 covers 14 residues. Germline assignment: CDR1 SGHDN and CDR2 FVKESK. The CDR3 DNA follows: TGTGCCAGCAGCCAAGATTGGGGTTTCGGCGAGCAGTACTTC. Residues: CASSQDWGFGEQYF.

The chain carries TRBV25-1 and TRBJ1-1; TRBD1 agrees at 11 bases. V shed 2 bases, J shed 3 bases, and the junction held 14 bases outside the gene matches. The CDR3 spans 19 residues. Germline V CDR1 and CDR2: MGHDK, SYGVNS. CDR3: CASSELPGPGQGVHTEAFF. CDR3 nucleotide sequence: TGTGCCAGCAGTGAACTCCCGGGACCGGGACAGGGGGTTCACACTGAAGCTTTCTTT. Filled out from reference TRBV25-1 and TRBJ1-1, the complete variable domain reads EADIYQTPRYLVIGTGKKITLECSQTMGHDKMYWYQQDPGMELHLIHYSYGVNSTEKGDLSSESTVSRIRTEHFPLTLESARPSHTSQYLCASSELPGPGQGVHTEAFFGQGTRLTVV.

This clonotype was counted between two and nine times. The chain recombines TRBV7-2 with TRBJ2-7; D not resolved. The CDR3 covers 11 residues. V was shortened by 3 bases and J by 4 bases, with 4 bases between the two germline ends. From germline, CDR1 is SGHTA and CDR2 FQGNSA. The CDR3 reads CASSFLYEQYF. CDR3 sequence (DNA): TGTGCCAGCAGCTTCTTATACGAGCAGTACTTC.

This sequence joins TRBV28 and TRBJ1-5; D is uncertain. Per the germline V gene, CDR1 is MDHEN and CDR2 is SYDVKM. The germline V and J ends were trimmed by 5 bases and 4 bases, with 12 bases remaining between them. The CDR3 totals 14 residues. The CDR3 loop reads CASSPDGPNQPQHF. The DNA for the CDR3 is TGTGCCAGCAGTCCCGACGGCCCAAATCAGCCCCAGCATTTT. Supplemented by reference TRBV28 and TRBJ1-5, the full variable domain reads DVKVTQSSRYLVKRTGEKVFLECVQDMDHENMFWYRQDPGLGLRLIYFSYDVKMKEKGDIPEGYSVSREKKERFSLILESASTNQTSMYLCASSPDGPNQPQHFGDGTRLSIL.

This clonotype was detected a few times. The chain recombines TRBV19 with TRBJ2-3, with 8 bases aligning to TRBD2. The V gene's germline CDR1 is LNHDA and CDR2 SQIVND (reference sequence). After removal of 5 bases from V and 4 bases from J, the junction contained 8 bases not matched to a gene. The CDR3 loop spans 15 amino acids. The CDR3 reads CASSSPAGVSDTQYF. The CDR3 DNA reads as TGTGCCAGTAGTTCGCCAGCGGGAGTCTCAGATACGCAGTATTTT. The variable domain in full, with the rest retrieved from reference TRBV19 and TRBJ2-3, is DGGITQSPKYLFRKEGQNVTLSCEQNLNHDAMYWYRQDPGQGLRLIYYSQIVNDFQKGDIAEGYSVSREKKESFPLTVTSAQKNPTAFYLCASSSPAGVSDTQYFGPGTRLTVL.

CDR3 amino acids: CASSARRALGETQYF. The CDR3 nucleotides read TGTGCCAGCAGCGCACGGAGGGCCCTCGGAGAGACCCAGTACTTC. The chain employs TRBV7-6 and TRBJ2-5, with a tentative D call TRBD2 (6 bases). Germline lookup yields CDR1 SGHVS and CDR2 FNYEAQ. V was pared by 5 bases and J by 4 bases, with 17 bases between. The CDR3 spans 15 residues. The full variable domain, with the rest looked up from reference TRBV7-6 and TRBJ2-5, is GAGVSQSPRYKVTKRGQDVALRCDPISGHVSLYWYRQALGQGPEFLTYFNYEAQQDKSGLPNDRFSAERPEGSISTLTIQRTEQRDSAMYRCASSARRALGETQYFGPGTRLLVL.

This clonotype showed up just a few times. The rearrangement uses TRBV5-4 and TRBJ2-5; D might be TRBD1 (6 bases). V was trimmed by 0 bases and J by 3 bases, leaving 6 bases between them. The CDR3 loop spans 13 amino acids. Looked up from germline, CDR1 is SGHNT and CDR2 is YYREEE (reference sequence). CDR3 DNA sequence: TGTGCCAGCAGCTTGGGGACAGAAGAGACCCAGTACTTC. Translated, it gives CASSLGTEETQYF.

This clonotype was picked up a small number of times. The chain has TRBV7-8 and TRBJ1-2; 7 bases are shared with TRBD1. The CDR3 is made up of 13 amino acids. CDR1 is SGHVS, CDR2 FQNEAQ, per germline. V was pared by 5 bases and J by 8 bases, with 8 bases of the junction left unmatched. CDR3 region: CASSRDRDWGYTF. The CDR3 nucleotides read TGTGCCAGCAGCCGCGACAGGGATTGGGGCTACACCTTC.

In this sample, this clonotype turned up many times. V and J are TRBV7-2 and TRBJ1-1, with D perhaps TRBD1 (5 bases). V gave up 3 bases and J gave up 0 bases, with 11 bases separating them. The germline CDR1 and CDR2 sequences are SGHTA and FQGNSA. The CDR3 is 15 amino acids. The CDR3 is CASSFRALMNTEAFF. The CDR3 bases are TGTGCCAGCAGCTTCAGGGCCCTGATGAACACTGAAGCTTTCTTT.

The J gene is TRBJ2-1, the V gene TRBV6-5; 12 bases agree with TRBD2. The J segment lost 4 bases and the V segment lost 6 bases, leaving 7 bases of the junction unmatched. The CDR3 loop spans 16 amino acids. Germline assignment: CDR1 MNHEY and CDR2 SVGAGI. CDR3 nucleotides: TGTGCCAGCAGCCGTTCCGGGACTAGCGGGTACAATGAGCAGTTCTTC. Translating it yields CASSRSGTSGYNEQFF.

The chain recombines TRBV5-4 with TRBJ1-4; D unresolved. Germline CDR1 reads SGHNT; CDR2 reads YYREEE (reference sequence). Deletions cut 4 bases from V and 8 bases from J, with 15 bases between. CDR3 length: 14 residues. The CDR3 nucleotides read TGTGCCAGCAGCCGGACGGAGGCCTCCGAAAAACTGTTTTTT. Protein product: CASSRTEASEKLFF.